The clone carrying this TCR beta chain was found a few times. The antigen is unknown. This entry belongs to a study of T cell repertoires in cytomegalovirus infection. Whole-study context: It was the public TCR beta signatures that indicated both CMV infection and matching HLA type.

Germline CDR1 and CDR2: MNHEY and SMNVEV (reference sequence). The J segment lost 3 bases and the V segment lost 4 bases, leaving 5 bases of the junction unmatched. The CDR3 has 15 residues. TCRdb used MiXCR to reprocess the reads, holding one entry per CDR3 protein. This table has approximately 180,000 distinct CDR3 sequences, about 18% appearing once. Study observations and caveats: Cumulative public TCR beta family frequency identified CMV carriers with the relevant HLA. Ex vivo responses were dominated by HLA-C-restricted CMV-specific TCR beta clonotypes.

This receptor was taken from a human donor in good health (CMV status not recorded). Some clones in this sample may be carry-over from other donors' samples. V usage is TRBV27 and J usage is TRBJ2-3, with TRBD2 identical over 9 bases. Material for sequencing was CD8+ T cells from PBMCs. The CDR3 here is CASSYQRGETDTQYF. In DNA form, the CDR3 reads TGTGCCAGCAGTTATCAGCGGGGGGAAACAGATACGCAGTATTTT.